What follows are 25 T cell receptor beta chains derived from one specimen sequenced in a study of blood T cell repertoires in COVID-19 (dated by TCRdb to 2020 to 2022). The library was made by the immunoSEQ multiplex PCR assay. TCRdb took over this immuneACCESS table, retaining in-frame rearrangements with V and J assigned. Such tables are incomplete; in checked studies, under half of the missing clones stem from an unresolved V gene, and the remainder is unexplained. This sample gives 120,000 to 150,000 clones in total; less than 90% of them show up just once. Roughly 2.5% of the sample goes to the ten largest clones. Sequenced: peripheral blood. The receptors shown here come from a human donor with COVID-19, enrolled during active disease. The donor label of this sample is uncertain.

The chain recombines TRBV7-6 with TRBJ1-4; D is unresolved. Germline CDR1 SGHVS, CDR2 FNYEAQ. V lost 5 bases and J 3 bases, leaving 10 bases between the germline ends. There are 14 residues in the CDR3. The CDR3 reads CASSVNGANEKLFF. The DNA for the CDR3 is TGTGCCAGCAGCGTAAACGGTGCTAATGAAAAACTGTTTTTT.

The rearrangement links TRBV29-1 to TRBJ1-4; D not certain. The CDR3 has 14 residues. CDR1 is SQVTM, CDR2 ANQGSEA, per germline. V lost 4 bases to trimming and J lost 5 bases, with 14 bases between them. The CDR3 protein is CSVAWPEVNEKLFF. The CDR3 DNA reads TGCAGCGTTGCCTGGCCCGAGGTGAATGAAAAACTGTTTTTT.

The chain is built from TRBV2 and TRBJ2-3; D is possibly TRBD1 (6 bases). V dropped 6 bases and J dropped 1 base, with 11 bases sitting between them. CDR3 length: 14 amino acids. Germline CDR1 is SNHLY and CDR2 is FYNNEI. In DNA form, the CDR3 reads TGTGCCAGCAGCGCGACAGGCGGCACAGATACGCAGTATTTT. It yields the protein CASSATGGTDTQYF.

The V and J genes are TRBV6-5 and TRBJ1-2; the D gene is possibly TRBD1 (5 bases). Trimming shortened V by 0 bases and J by 5 bases, and 10 bases separated the two germline ends. Per the germline V gene, CDR1 is MNHEY and CDR2 is SVGAGI. This CDR3 is 14 amino acids long. DNA of the CDR3: TGTGCCAGCAGTTACTCGTACAGGAATTATGGCTACACCTTC. Translated: CASSYSYRNYGYTF.

V usage is TRBV25-1 and J usage is TRBJ2-5, with 13 bases aligning to TRBD2. Germline V gene lookup returns CDR1 MGHDK and CDR2 SYGVNS. The V and J ends lost 6 bases and 7 bases, in that order; junction bases with no gene match: 14. The CDR3 is 17 amino acids. In nucleotides, the CDR3 is TGTGCCAGCAGCTTAGGGACTAGCGGGGTAGGGGCGGGGACCCAGTACTTC. Protein sequence: CASSLGTSGVGAGTQYF.

On this clone: The junction shows a germline mismatch at one end, possibly a read error. This rearrangement joins TRBV5-1 to TRBJ1-5; no clear D. This CDR3 comprises 15 residues. Germline CDR1 SGHRS, CDR2 YFSETQ. The chain's CDR3 is CASSLGGISNQPRHF. The CDR3 DNA reads as TGCGCCAGCAGCTTGGGAGGGATCAGCAATCAGCCCCGGCATTTT. Supplemented by reference TRBV5-1 and TRBJ1-5, the full variable domain reads KAGVTQTPRYLIKTRGQQVTLSCSPISGHRSVSWYQQTPGQGLQFLFEYFSETQRNKGNFPGRFSGRQFSNSRSEMNVSTLELGDSALYLCASSLGGISNQPRHFGDGTRLSIL.

This rearrangement joins TRBV18 to TRBJ1-6, with 8 bases fitting TRBD1. This CDR3 has 16 amino acids. Germline trimming cut 0 bases from V and 9 bases from J; bases unmatched to any gene: 7. CDR1 is KGHSH and CDR2 is LQKENI in the germline V gene. The CDR3 spells CASSPPSDRVGSPLHF. For the CDR3, the DNA is TGTGCCAGCTCACCACCGTCGGACAGGGTCGGTTCACCCCTCCACTTT.

This rearrangement joins TRBV5-1 to TRBJ2-1; 8 nucleotides line up with TRBD2. The CDR3 sequence is 16 residues long. Germline trimming cut 4 bases from V and 2 bases from J; bases unmatched to any gene: 8. Germline V gene lookup returns CDR1 SGHRS and CDR2 YFSETQ. Written as DNA, the CDR3 is TGCGCCAGCAGCCCGGGAGGGGGGGTGGCCTACAATGAGCAGTTCTTC. It codes for CASSPGGGVAYNEQFF.

This clone was seen once. V and J are TRBV2 and TRBJ1-2; 9 positions agree with TRBD1. This CDR3 region has 14 residues. Germline V gene sequence: CDR1 SNHLY, CDR2 FYNNEI. With V trimmed by 3 bases and J by 6 bases, 5 bases remained unmatched. CDR3 sequence: CASSDRGTGNGYTF. CDR3 coding DNA: TGTGCCAGCAGTGATCGCGGGACAGGGAATGGCTACACCTTC.

V and J are TRBV12-3 or TRBV12-4 and TRBJ2-7, with TRBD1 identical over 7 bases. The CDR3 totals 13 residues. Germline trimming cut 3 bases from V and 3 bases from J; bases unmatched to any gene: 2. The CDR3 is CASSLTGLYEQYF. The CDR3 bases are TGTGCCAGCAGTTTGACAGGGCTCTACGAGCAGTACTTC.

The rearrangement uses TRBV19 and TRBJ1-3; D uncertain. From germline, CDR1 is LNHDA and CDR2 SQIVND (reference sequence). Trimming pared 4 bases from V and 0 bases from J, leaving 7 bases between. The CDR3 covers 14 residues. The CDR3 DNA follows: TGTGCCAGTAGTAGGGAGTACTCTGGAAACACCATATATTTT. This codes for CASSREYSGNTIYF.

Notes on this clone: At the DNA level, this CDR3 is encoded by other sequences in the same sample as well. The chain recombines TRBV5-4 with TRBJ2-5; 16 bases agree with TRBD2. The CDR3 is 17 residues long. J gave up 2 bases and V 4 bases, and 5 bases lay outside the gene matches. The germline gives CDR1 SGHNT, CDR2 YYREEE (reference sequence). CDR3 coding DNA: TGTGCCAGCAGCCCGGGACTAGCGGGGGGGGGACAAGAGACCCAGTACTTC. It codes for CASSPGLAGGGQETQYF. Filled out from reference TRBV5-4 and TRBJ2-5, the complete variable domain reads ETGVTQSPTHLIKTRGQQVTLRCSSQSGHNTVSWYQQALGQGPQFIFQYYREEENGRGNFPPRFSGLQFPNYSSELNVNALELDDSALYLCASSPGLAGGGQETQYFGPGTRLLVL.

This chain uses TRBV7-2 with TRBJ1-2; D perhaps matches TRBD1 (5 bases). V gave up 5 bases and J gave up 3 bases, with 10 bases separating them. Germline V gene lookup returns CDR1 SGHTA and CDR2 FQGNSA. CDR3 length equals 13 residues. The CDR3 loop reads CASSAPGDYGYTF. The CDR3 nucleotides read TGTGCCAGCAGCGCTCCGGGGGACTATGGCTACACCTTC.

V usage is TRBV19 and J usage is TRBJ2-3; D uncertain. Germline V gene lookup returns CDR1 LNHDA and CDR2 SQIVND (reference sequence). V lost 4 bases and J 2 bases, leaving 13 bases between the germline ends. The CDR3 spans 15 residues. CDR3 amino acids: CASSKLEAITDTQYF. The CDR3 DNA sequence: TGTGCCAGTAGTAAGCTAGAGGCTATCACAGATACGCAGTATTTT.

V usage is TRBV9 and J usage is TRBJ2-1; the match to TRBD2 covers 12 bases. The CDR3 sequence is 14 residues long. Germline lookup yields CDR1 SGDLS and CDR2 YYNGEE. Trimming removed 5 bases from V and 7 bases from J; junction bases left unmatched: 4. The chain's CDR3 is CASSTSGGLNEQFF. CDR3 coding DNA: TGTGCCAGCAGTACTAGCGGGGGGTTAAATGAGCAGTTCTTC. The full variable domain, in which reference TRBV9 and TRBJ2-1 provide the parts outside the CDR3, is DSGVTQTPKHLITATGQRVTLRCSPRSGDLSVYWYQQSLDQGLQFLIQYYNGEERAKGNILERFSAQQFPDLHSELNLSSLELGDSALYFCASSTSGGLNEQFFGPGTRLTVL.

The rearrangement uses TRBV29-1 and TRBJ1-2; D may be TRBD1 (5 bases). CDR1 is SQVTM and CDR2 is ANQGSEA in the germline V gene. CDR3 length: 13 residues. Trimming left V 2 bases short and J 4 bases short, with 11 bases between. CDR3 sequence: CSVESSGVYGYTF. Here the CDR3 DNA reads TGCAGCGTTGAAAGCTCGGGGGTCTATGGCTACACCTTC. Based on the CDR3 plus reference TRBV29-1 and TRBJ1-2, the full variable domain is SAVISQKPSRDICQRGTSLTIQCQVDSQVTMMFWYRQQPGQSLTLIATANQGSEATYESGFVIDKFPISRPNLTFSTLTVSNMSPEDSSIYLCSVESSGVYGYTFGSGTRLTVV.

The chain uses TRBV19 and TRBJ1-1; D might be TRBD1 (6 bases). The CDR3 loop spans 15 amino acids. In germline, CDR1 is LNHDA, CDR2 SQIVND (reference sequence). Trimming cost V 5 bases and J 3 bases, with 16 bases left between them. CDR3 nucleotides: TGTGCCAGTAGTCCCCCGGGACATTGGGACACTGAAGCTTTCTTT. Its translation: CASSPPGHWDTEAFF.

The J gene is TRBJ1-5, the V gene TRBV27; TRBD1 matches 7 bases. The CDR3 is 14 residues long. J was trimmed by 2 bases and V by 4 bases; bases with no gene match: 2. Germline loops: CDR1 MNHEY, CDR2 SMNVEV (reference sequence). CDR3 region: CASSYTGGNQPQHF. CDR3 bases: TGTGCCAGCAGTTATACAGGGGGCAATCAGCCCCAGCATTTT.

The genes are TRBV5-1 and TRBJ1-4, with D maybe TRBD1 (5 bases). Germline CDR1 reads SGHRS; CDR2 reads YFSETQ. The V gene lost 4 bases and the J gene lost 2 bases, with 12 bases spanning the gap. The CDR3 spans 15 residues. Written as DNA, the CDR3 is TGCGCCAGCAGCGGCACGGGACTTACTAATGAAAAACTGTTTTTT. Its translation: CASSGTGLTNEKLFF.

V usage is TRBV27 and J usage is TRBJ1-2; the match to TRBD1 covers 10 bases. CDR3 length equals 15 residues. With 8 bases clipped from V and 4 bases from J, the junction kept 10 bases outside the gene matches. CDR1 MNHEY and CDR2 SMNVEV come from the germline V gene (reference sequence). The CDR3 spells CASWPTGGESYGYTF. The CDR3 DNA reads as TGTGCCAGCTGGCCGACAGGGGGCGAGAGCTATGGCTACACCTTC.

The CDR3 region has the DNA TGTGCCAGCCGGAGGACAGCGAGCTCTGGAAACACCATATATTTT. Its translation: CASRRTASSGNTIYF. The V gene is TRBV2, the J gene TRBJ1-3; D perhaps matches TRBD1 (6 bases). The germline V and J ends were trimmed by 8 bases and 0 bases, with 14 bases remaining between them. Germline CDR1 is SNHLY and CDR2 is FYNNEI. This CDR3 is built from 15 residues.

Only one count was recorded for this clone. J is TRBJ1-1 and V is TRBV11-3; no clear D gene. The CDR3 runs 12 residues. CDR1 SGHNT and CDR2 YENEEA come from the germline V gene. V dropped 5 bases and J dropped 1 base, with 5 bases sitting between them. The CDR3 spells CASSLRNTEAFF. DNA for the CDR3: TGTGCCAGCAGCCTAAGGAACACTGAAGCTTTCTTT.

This clone was found once. In DNA, the CDR3 is TGTGCCAGCAGCTTAGATGGACTAGCGGTCTCCTCTGGGGCCAACGTCCTGACTTTC. It encodes CASSLDGLAVSSGANVLTF. This chain joins TRBV7-2 and TRBJ2-6, with 10 bases matching TRBD2. CDR1 is SGHTA, CDR2 FQGNSA, per germline. The ends lost 1 base at V and 0 bases at J; junction bases unmatched: 6. The CDR3 is 19 residues long.

CDR3 residues: CASSVDAGASSAYEQYF. As DNA, the CDR3 is TGTGCCAGCAGCGTAGATGCGGGAGCTAGCAGTGCCTACGAGCAGTACTTC. V and J are TRBV9 and TRBJ2-7; 7 bases match TRBD2. The V segment lost 0 bases and the J segment 2 bases; nucleotides outside the gene matches: 11. Per germline, CDR1 SGDLS and CDR2 YYNGEE. This CDR3 has 17 amino acids.

V is TRBV4-1 and J is TRBJ2-3; 8 bases align to TRBD2. CDR1 is MGHRA, CDR2 YSYEKL, per germline. The trim removed 3 bases at V and 4 bases at J, leaving 6 bases unmatched. This CDR3 region has 15 residues. Here the CDR3 reads CASSQPGTSPDTQYF. The DNA for the CDR3 is TGCGCCAGCAGCCAGCCCGGGACTAGTCCAGATACGCAGTATTTT.